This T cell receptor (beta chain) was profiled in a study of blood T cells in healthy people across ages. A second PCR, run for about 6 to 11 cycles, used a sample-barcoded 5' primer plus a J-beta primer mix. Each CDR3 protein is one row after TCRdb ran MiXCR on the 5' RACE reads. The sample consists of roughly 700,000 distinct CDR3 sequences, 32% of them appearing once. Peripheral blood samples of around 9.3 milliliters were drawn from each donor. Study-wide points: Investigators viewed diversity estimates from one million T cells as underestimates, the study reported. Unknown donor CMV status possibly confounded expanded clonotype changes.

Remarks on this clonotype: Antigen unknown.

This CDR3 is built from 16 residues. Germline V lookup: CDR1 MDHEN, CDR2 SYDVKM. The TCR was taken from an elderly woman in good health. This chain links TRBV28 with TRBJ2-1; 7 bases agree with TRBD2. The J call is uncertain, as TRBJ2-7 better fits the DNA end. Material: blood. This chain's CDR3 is CASSLSRGVSYNEQYF. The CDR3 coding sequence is TGTGCCAGCAGTTTATCCCGGGGGGTCTCCTACAATGAGCAGTACTTC.